The clone carrying this TCR beta chain has just one count. As yet, its antigen is unknown. This sample was taken from a study of OX40 agonist ivuxolimab in advanced cancers. The study's findings and limits: CD4+ and CD8+ blood T cells expanded clonally by week 6 at 0.1 to 3.0 mg/kg. More expanded clones were found, on average, in CD8+ than in CD4+ T cells.

Here immunoSEQ multiplex PCR was the method, and the copy in TCRdb shows in-frame clones only, minus some. The sample has over 35,000 clones; about 79% are singletons. Autoimmune disease history or systemic immunosuppression excluded patients. At baseline, cycle 4 day 1, and cycle 7 day 1, blood was sampled. The clonotype was recovered from an adult with an advanced solid tumor such as melanoma, head and neck, liver or kidney cancer. Sequenced material: CD4+ or CD8+ T cells sorted from blood, taken in a trial of the OX40 agonist ivuxolimab.

The CDR3 region has the DNA TGTGCCAGCAGCGTAGGGCGTCTGGGGCTAGCGGGAGGAGGAAATGAGCAGTTCTTC. It is translated as CASSVGRLGLAGGGNEQFF. The chain is built from TRBV9 and TRBJ2-1; 11 nucleotides agree with TRBD2. This CDR3 spans 19 amino acids. CDR1 and CDR2 (germline): SGDLS, YYNGEE. V lost 0 bases, J lost 7 bases, and 15 bases stayed unmatched.